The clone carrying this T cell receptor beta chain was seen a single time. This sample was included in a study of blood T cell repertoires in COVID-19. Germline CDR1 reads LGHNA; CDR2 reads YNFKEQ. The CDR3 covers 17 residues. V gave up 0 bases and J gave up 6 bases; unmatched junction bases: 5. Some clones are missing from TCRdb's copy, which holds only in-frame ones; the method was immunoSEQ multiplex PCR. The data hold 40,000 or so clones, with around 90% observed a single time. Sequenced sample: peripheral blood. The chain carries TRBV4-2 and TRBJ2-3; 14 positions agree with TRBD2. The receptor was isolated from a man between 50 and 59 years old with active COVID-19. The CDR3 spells CASSQDGTSGSYDTQYF. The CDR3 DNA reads TGTGCCAGCAGCCAAGATGGGACTAGCGGGAGCTATGATACGCAGTATTTT.